The 7 T cell receptor beta chains given below trace back to one sample, sequenced in a study of blood T cell repertoires in COVID-19 (TCRdb year 2020). Library construction relied on the immunoSEQ multiplex PCR assay. Imported from immuneACCESS, the table was reduced by TCRdb to in-frame sequences with V and J called. These copies leave out some clones; in studies compared against another copy, an unresolved V gene accounts for under half, and the cause of the remainder is not known. In this sample the table shows approximately 270,000 clones, around 85% of which occur a single time. The biggest ten clones account for roughly 11% of the sample. The sample was peripheral blood. Receptors originate from a woman in her seventies with acute or convalescent COVID-19.

The chain links TRBV11-3 to TRBJ2-7; weak D call: TRBD1 (5 bases). Germline assignment: CDR1 SGHNT and CDR2 YENEEA. Trimming stripped 1 base from V and 3 bases from J, with 7 bases between. CDR3 length: 13 residues. The CDR3 nucleotides read TGTGCCAGCAGCTTAGCGCAGGGCTACGAGCAGTACTTC. Translating gives CASSLAQGYEQYF.

The chain couples TRBV3-1 (or the pseudogene TRBV3-2) to TRBJ2-1, with a tentative D call TRBD2 (5 bases). The CDR3 is made up of 16 amino acids. The V gene lost 4 bases and the J gene lost 7 bases, with 20 bases spanning the gap. CDR1 is LGHDT and CDR2 is YNNKEL in the germline V gene (reference sequence). CDR3 in DNA: TGTGCCAGCAGCCCCCCAGCCTACCTACCGGGGAATGAGCAGTTCTTC. The encoded protein is CASSPPAYLPGNEQFF.

The V and J genes are TRBV5-6 and TRBJ1-6, with unresolved D. The CDR3 is made up of 14 amino acids. Trimming pared 7 bases from V and 6 bases from J, leaving 14 bases between. Germline CDR1 is SGHDT and CDR2 is YYEEEE. This CDR3 is CASSRPGSNSPLHF. The CDR3 region has the DNA TGTGCCAGCTCCCGGCCGGGGTCTAATTCACCCCTCCACTTT.

V gene TRBV24-1 combines with J gene TRBJ2-6, with 8 bases aligning to TRBD1. The CDR3 contains 17 residues. V lost 5 bases to trimming and J lost 0 bases; unmatched junction nucleotides: 5. Germline-derived CDR1 and CDR2 are KGHDR and SFDVKD. CDR3 loop: CATSGRDRSSGANVLTF. The CDR3 DNA sequence: TGTGCCACCAGTGGGAGGGACAGGTCCTCTGGGGCCAACGTCCTGACTTTC.

This clone was picked up a small number of times. The chain couples TRBV24-1 to TRBJ2-2; D may be TRBD2 (5 bases). Deletions cut 7 bases from V and 7 bases from J, with 12 bases between. Germline CDR1 reads KGHDR; CDR2 reads SFDVKD. The CDR3 spans 13 residues. CDR3 protein: CATRVYEGGELFF. As DNA, the CDR3 is TGTGCCACCAGAGTCTATGAGGGCGGGGAGCTGTTTTTT.

The chain links TRBV5-1 to TRBJ1-1; D unclear. Germline V lookup: CDR1 SGHRS, CDR2 YFSETQ. V dropped 2 bases and J dropped 1 base, with 6 bases sitting between them. The length of the CDR3 is 13 residues. CDR3 DNA: TGCGCCAGCAGCTTACTTAGGAACACTGAAGCTTTCTTT. Translation: CASSLLRNTEAFF.

V is TRBV7-2 and J is TRBJ2-1, with TRBD2 identical over 9 bases. Germline values: CDR1 SGHTA, CDR2 FQGNSA. The CDR3 length is 16 residues. Losses at the gene ends were 3 bases for V and 8 bases for J; bases not matched to a gene: 11. CDR3 in DNA: TGTGCCAGCAGCTTTCCGCGGCGGGGGGGCAAAGATGAGCAGTTCTTC. It translates to CASSFPRRGGKDEQFF.